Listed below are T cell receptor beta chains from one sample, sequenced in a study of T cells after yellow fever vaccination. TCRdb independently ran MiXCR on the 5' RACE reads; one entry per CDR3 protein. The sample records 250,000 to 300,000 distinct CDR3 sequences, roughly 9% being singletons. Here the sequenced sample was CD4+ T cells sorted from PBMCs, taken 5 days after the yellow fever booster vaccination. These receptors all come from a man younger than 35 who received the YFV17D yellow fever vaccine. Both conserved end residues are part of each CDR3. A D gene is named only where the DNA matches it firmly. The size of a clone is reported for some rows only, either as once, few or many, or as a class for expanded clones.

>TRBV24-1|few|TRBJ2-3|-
CATSDQGLTQYF
TGTGCCACCAGTGATCAAGGGCTTACGCAGTATTTT
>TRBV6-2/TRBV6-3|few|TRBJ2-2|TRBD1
CASSHRGGTGELFF
TGTGCCAGCAGTCACAGGGGCGGGACCGGGGAGCTGTTTTTT
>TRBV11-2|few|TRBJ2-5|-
CASSLAGDPQETQYF
TGTGCCAGCAGCTTAGCTGGCGACCCCCAAGAGACCCAGTACTTC
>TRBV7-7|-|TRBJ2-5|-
CASSRRYDSQETQYF
TGTGCTAGCAGCCGCCGATACGACAGTCAAGAGACCCAGTACTTC
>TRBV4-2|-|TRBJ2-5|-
CASSQEPSQGSGTQYF
TGTGCCAGCAGCCAAGAGCCTAGCCAGGGGAGCGGGACCCAGTACTTC
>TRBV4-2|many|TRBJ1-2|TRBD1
CASSSAGQGTYGYTF
TGTGCCAGCAGCTCGGCGGGACAGGGAACCTATGGCTACACCTTC
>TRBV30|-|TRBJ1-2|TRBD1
CAWTSTGVGYTF
TGTGCCTGGACCTCGACAGGGGTCGGCTACACCTTC
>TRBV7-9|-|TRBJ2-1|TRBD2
CASKAGLAVSYNEQFF
TGTGCCAGCAAGGCGGGACTAGCGGTCTCCTACAATGAGCAGTTCTTC
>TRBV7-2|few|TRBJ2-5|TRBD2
CASSLSYLAGGPKTQYF
TGTGCCAGCAGCTTATCCTACTTAGCGGGGGGGCCCAAGACCCAGTACTTC
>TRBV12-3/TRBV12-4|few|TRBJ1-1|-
CASSFLGSEAFF
TGTGCCAGCAGTTTCTTGGGATCTGAAGCTTTCTTT
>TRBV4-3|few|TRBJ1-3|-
CASSQDRNTIYF
TGCGCCAGCAGCCAAGATAGAAACACCATATATTTT
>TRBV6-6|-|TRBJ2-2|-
CASSSRGAPTGELFF
TGTGCCAGCAGTTCCAGGGGGGCTCCGACCGGGGAGCTGTTTTTT
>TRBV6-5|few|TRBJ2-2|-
CASTLRGYDTGELFF
TGTGCCAGCACCTTACGGGGGTATGACACCGGGGAGCTGTTTTTT
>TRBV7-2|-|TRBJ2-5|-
CASSSRQAQETQYF
TGTGCCAGCAGCTCGCGACAGGCGCAAGAGACCCAGTACTTC
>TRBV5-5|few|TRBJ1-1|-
CASSPNRGRLNTEAFF
TGTGCCAGCAGCCCCAACCGAGGCAGACTGAACACTGAAGCTTTCTTT
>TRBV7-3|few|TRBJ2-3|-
CASSPGATGDTQYF
TGTGCCAGCAGCCCGGGGGCCACTGGGGATACGCAGTATTTT
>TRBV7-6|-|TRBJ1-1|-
CASSPLPGQGSAFF
TGTGCCAGCAGCCCCCTCCCCGGGCAGGGGAGCGCTTTCTTT
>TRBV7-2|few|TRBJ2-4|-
CASSLPLSSAKNIQYF
TGTGCCAGCAGCTTACCGCTTTCCTCGGCCAAAAACATTCAGTACTTC
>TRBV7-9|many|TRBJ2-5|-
CASSLYQETQYF
TGTGCCAGCAGCCTGTACCAAGAGACCCAGTACTTC
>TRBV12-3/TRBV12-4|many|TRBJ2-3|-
CASRPGRGSTDTQYF
TGTGCCAGCAGGCCCGGGCGCGGTAGCACAGATACGCAGTATTTT
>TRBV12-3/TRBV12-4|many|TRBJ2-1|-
CASSLPVNNEQFF
TGTGCCAGCAGTCTGCCAGTGAACAATGAGCAGTTCTTC
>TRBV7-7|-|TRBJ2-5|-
CASSFVGQETQYF
TGTGCCAGCAGCTTCGTTGGGCAAGAGACCCAGTACTTC
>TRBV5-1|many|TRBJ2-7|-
CASSLGPTGSSYEQYF
TGCGCCAGCAGCTTGGGGCCGACAGGTTCCTCCTACGAGCAGTACTTC
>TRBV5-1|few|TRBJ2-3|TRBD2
CASSPQYQRGNTDTQYF
TGCGCCAGCAGCCCTCAATACCAGCGGGGTAACACAGATACGCAGTATTTT
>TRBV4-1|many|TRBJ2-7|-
CASSQVASPRSYEQYF
TGCGCCAGCAGCCAAGTGGCCAGTCCCCGCTCCTACGAGCAGTACTTC
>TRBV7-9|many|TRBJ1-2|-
CASSARTDYGYTF
TGTGCCAGCAGCGCCCGGACGGACTATGGCTACACCTTC
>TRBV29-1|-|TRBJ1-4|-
CSARTLNEKLFF
TGCAGCGCCCGGACTCTTAATGAAAAACTGTTTTTT
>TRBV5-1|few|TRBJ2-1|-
CASSFQGVDNEQFF
TGCGCCAGCAGCTTCCAAGGAGTCGACAATGAGCAGTTCTTC
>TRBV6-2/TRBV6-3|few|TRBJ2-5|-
CASSWTPGETQYF
TGTGCCAGCAGTTGGACCCCGGGGGAGACCCAGTACTTC
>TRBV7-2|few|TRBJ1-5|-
CASSLAAGEPQHF
TGTGCCAGCAGCTTAGCAGCTGGAGAGCCCCAGCATTTT
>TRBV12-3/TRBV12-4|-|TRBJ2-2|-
CASRNTPGTVDTGELFF
TGTGCCAGCAGAAATACTCCGGGGACGGTCGACACCGGGGAGCTGTTTTTT
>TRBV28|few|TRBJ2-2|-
CASIPGTNTGELFF
TGTGCCAGCATACCGGGCACGAACACCGGGGAGCTGTTTTTT
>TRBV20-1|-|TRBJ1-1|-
CSASRAGSVNTEAFF
TGCAGTGCTAGTAGGGCAGGGAGTGTTAACACTGAAGCTTTCTTT
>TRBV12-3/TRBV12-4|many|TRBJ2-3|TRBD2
CASRKATSPSTDTQYF
TGTGCCAGCAGGAAGGCGACTAGCCCTAGCACAGATACGCAGTATTTT
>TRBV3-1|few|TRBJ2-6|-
CASSQYPRGKFIPGANVLTF
TGTGCCAGCAGCCAATACCCCAGGGGTAAGTTCATCCCTGGGGCCAACGTCCTGACTTTC
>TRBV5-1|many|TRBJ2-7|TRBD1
CASSLRGRGQYEQYF
TGCGCCAGCAGCTTGAGAGGCAGGGGGCAGTACGAGCAGTACTTC
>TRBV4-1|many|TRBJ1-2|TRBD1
CASSQDWTGSGYTF
TGCGCCAGCAGCCAAGATTGGACAGGGAGTGGCTACACCTTC
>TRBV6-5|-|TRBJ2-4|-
CASSQQGSKNIQYF
TGTGCCAGCAGCCAACAGGGATCCAAAAACATTCAGTACTTC
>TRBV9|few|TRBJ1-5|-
CASSVGPGRNQPQHF
TGTGCCAGCAGCGTAGGTCCTGGGCGGAATCAGCCCCAGCATTTT
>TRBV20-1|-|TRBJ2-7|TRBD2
CSASRPTSGTDEQYF
TGCAGTGCCTCCCGCCCGACTAGCGGGACCGACGAGCAGTACTTC
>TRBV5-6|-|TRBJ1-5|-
CASSWNSNQPQHF
TGTGCCAGCAGCTGGAATAGCAATCAGCCCCAGCATTTT
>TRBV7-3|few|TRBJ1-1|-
CASSDLGEAGAFF
TGTGCCAGCAGCGATCTTGGGGAAGCTGGGGCTTTCTTT
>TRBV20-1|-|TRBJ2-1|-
CSARAGATYNEQFF
TGCAGTGCTAGAGCGGGGGCAACCTACAATGAGCAGTTCTTC
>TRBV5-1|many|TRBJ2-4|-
CASSLTTGGKNIQYF
TGCGCCAGCAGCTTGACAACTGGGGGCAAAAACATTCAGTACTTC
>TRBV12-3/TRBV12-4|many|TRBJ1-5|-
CASRVEGPYSNQPQHF
TGTGCCAGCAGGGTTGAAGGACCTTATAGCAATCAGCCCCAGCATTTT
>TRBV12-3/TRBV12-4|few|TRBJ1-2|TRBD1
CASRMTGTYGYTF
TGTGCCAGCCGAATGACAGGGACCTATGGCTACACCTTC
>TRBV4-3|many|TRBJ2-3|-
CASSQEARTDTQYF
TGCGCCAGCAGCCAAGAGGCTCGCACAGATACGCAGTATTTT
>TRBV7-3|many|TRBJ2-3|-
CASSLSGGSDTQYF
TGTGCCAGCAGCTTATCGGGCGGGTCGGATACGCAGTATTTT
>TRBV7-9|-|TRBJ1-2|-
CASSTETHGFGYTF
TGTGCCAGCAGCACAGAGACCCATGGCTTTGGCTACACCTTC
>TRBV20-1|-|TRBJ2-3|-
CSASAGAWKDTQYF
TGCAGTGCTAGTGCGGGTGCCTGGAAAGATACGCAGTATTTT
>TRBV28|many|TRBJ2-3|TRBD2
CASSLGSAGGTDTQYF
TGTGCCAGCAGTTTGGGGTCAGCGGGGGGCACAGATACGCAGTATTTT
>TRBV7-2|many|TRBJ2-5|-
CASSLPPSGVETQYF
TGTGCCAGCAGCTTACCCCCGTCGGGGGTAGAGACCCAGTACTTC